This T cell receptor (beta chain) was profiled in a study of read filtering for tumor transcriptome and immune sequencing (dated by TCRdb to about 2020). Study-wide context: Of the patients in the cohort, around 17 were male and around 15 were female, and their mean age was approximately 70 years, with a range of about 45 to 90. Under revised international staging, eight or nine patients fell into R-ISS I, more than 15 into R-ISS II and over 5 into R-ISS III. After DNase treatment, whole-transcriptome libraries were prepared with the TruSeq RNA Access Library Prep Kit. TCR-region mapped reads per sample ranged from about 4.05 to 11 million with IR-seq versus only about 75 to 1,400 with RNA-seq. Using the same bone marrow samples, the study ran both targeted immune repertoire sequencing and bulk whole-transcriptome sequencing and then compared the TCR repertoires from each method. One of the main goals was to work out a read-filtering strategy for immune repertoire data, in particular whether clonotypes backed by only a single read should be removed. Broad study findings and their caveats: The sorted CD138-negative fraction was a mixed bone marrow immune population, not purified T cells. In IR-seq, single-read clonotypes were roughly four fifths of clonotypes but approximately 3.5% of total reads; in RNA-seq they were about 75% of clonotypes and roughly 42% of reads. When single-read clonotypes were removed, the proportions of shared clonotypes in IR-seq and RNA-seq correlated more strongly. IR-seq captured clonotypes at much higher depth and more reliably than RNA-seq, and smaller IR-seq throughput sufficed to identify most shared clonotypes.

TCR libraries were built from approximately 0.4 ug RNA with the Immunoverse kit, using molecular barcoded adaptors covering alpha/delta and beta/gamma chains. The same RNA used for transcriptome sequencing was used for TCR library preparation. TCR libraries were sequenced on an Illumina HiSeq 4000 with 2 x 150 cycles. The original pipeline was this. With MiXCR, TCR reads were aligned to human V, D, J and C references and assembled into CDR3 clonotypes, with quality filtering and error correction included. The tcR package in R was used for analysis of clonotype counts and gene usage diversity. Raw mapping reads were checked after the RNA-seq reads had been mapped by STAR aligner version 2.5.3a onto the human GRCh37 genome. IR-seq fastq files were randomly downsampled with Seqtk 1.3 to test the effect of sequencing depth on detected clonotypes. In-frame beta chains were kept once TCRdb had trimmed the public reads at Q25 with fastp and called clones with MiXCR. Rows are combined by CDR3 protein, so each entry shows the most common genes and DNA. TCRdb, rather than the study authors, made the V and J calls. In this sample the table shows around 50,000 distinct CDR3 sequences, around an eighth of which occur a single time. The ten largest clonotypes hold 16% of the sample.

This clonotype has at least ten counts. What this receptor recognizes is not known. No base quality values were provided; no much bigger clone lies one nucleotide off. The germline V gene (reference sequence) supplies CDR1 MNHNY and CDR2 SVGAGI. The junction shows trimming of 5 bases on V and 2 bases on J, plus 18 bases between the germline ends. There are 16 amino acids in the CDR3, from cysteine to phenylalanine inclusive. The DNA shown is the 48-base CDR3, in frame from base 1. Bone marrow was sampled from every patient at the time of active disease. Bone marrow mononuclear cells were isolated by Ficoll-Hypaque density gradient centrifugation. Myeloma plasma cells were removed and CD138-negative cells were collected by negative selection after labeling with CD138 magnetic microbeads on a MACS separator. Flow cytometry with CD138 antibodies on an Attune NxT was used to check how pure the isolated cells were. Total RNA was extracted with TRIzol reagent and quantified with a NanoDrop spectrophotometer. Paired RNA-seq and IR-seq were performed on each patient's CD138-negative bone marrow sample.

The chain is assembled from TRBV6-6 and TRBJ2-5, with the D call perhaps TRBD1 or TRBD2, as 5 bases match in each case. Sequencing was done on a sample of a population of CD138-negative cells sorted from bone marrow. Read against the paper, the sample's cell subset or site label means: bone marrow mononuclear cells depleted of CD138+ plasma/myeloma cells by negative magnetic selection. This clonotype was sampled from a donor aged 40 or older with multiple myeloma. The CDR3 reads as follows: CASSQGVGFPQETQYF. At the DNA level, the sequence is TGTGCCAGCAGTCAGGGAGTGGGCTTCCCTCAAGAGACCCAGTACTTC.